This record looks at one TCR beta chain sequence and its context. What it binds is unknown. The V gene's germline CDR1 is SGHRS and CDR2 YFSETQ. Trimming took 0 bases from V and 2 from J; bases not matched to a gene: 14. This CDR3 contains 20 residues. This record belongs to a study of identical twins. Among all donors, each was a healthy Caucasian. The study's findings and limits: For cord blood, abundant beta clonotypes had fewer insertions, unlike memory repertoires, which showed none. One should note that invariant MAIT and iNKT cells could partly confound zero-insertion analyses.

cDNA molecules carried unique molecular identifiers, and template switching added a universal primer site. TCRdb used MiXCR to reprocess the 5' RACE reads, holding one entry per CDR3 protein. The sample contains approximately 260,000 distinct CDR3 sequences, roughly 8% of which appear only once. These same data were also listed under a study on yellow fever vaccine responses in identical twins.

This chain joins TRBV5-1 and TRBJ2-6, with 7 bases fitting TRBD2. The sequence derives from a woman aged 18-29 years in good health. The sample comprised CD8+ T cells sorted from blood. The CDR3 is CASSLAFRGLELAGANVLTF. CDR3 nucleotide sequence: TGCGCCAGCAGCTTGGCCTTCCGTGGACTAGAACTGGCTGGGGCCAACGTCCTGACTTTC.